This TCR beta chain was retrieved from a study of blood T cell repertoires in COVID-19. Study at large: Sources were T cells, B-cell-depleted T cells, or PBMCs; the material itself was cDNA or gDNA.

Germline assignment: CDR1 MDHEN and CDR2 SYDVKM. The CDR3 has 17 amino acids. The junction had 7 bases not matched to a gene; V was cut back by 3 bases and J by 0 bases. Authors' methods: Reference gene primer amplification in the assay estimated nucleated cell counts. Produced via immunoSEQ multiplex PCR; TCRdb's table is partial and in-frame only. V and J calls and clone size come straight from that table; D and trimming were deduced from the DNA. The sample yields about 130,000 clones, about 89% seen once. Source material: peripheral blood. The chain combines TRBV28 with TRBJ2-2; the match to TRBD2 covers 7 bases. The receptor was derived from a woman aged 55-69 years with acute or convalescent COVID-19. The CDR3 sequence is CASSLGGVSANTGELFF. As DNA, the CDR3 is TGTGCCAGCAGTTTGGGAGGGGTCAGCGCGAACACCGGGGAGCTGTTTTTT.